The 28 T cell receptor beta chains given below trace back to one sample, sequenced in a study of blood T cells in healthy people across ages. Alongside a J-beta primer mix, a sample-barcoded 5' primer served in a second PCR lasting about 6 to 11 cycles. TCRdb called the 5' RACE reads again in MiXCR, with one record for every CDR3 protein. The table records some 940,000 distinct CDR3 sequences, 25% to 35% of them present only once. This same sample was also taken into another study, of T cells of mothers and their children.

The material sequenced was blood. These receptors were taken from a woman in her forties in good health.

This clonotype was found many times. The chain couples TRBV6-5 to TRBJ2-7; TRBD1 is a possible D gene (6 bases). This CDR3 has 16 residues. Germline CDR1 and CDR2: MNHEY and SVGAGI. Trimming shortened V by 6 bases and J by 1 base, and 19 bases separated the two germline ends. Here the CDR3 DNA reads TGTGCCAGCAGCCCCACAGGGATAAGTAGGTCCTACGAGCAGTACTTC. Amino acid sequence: CASSPTGISRSYEQYF.

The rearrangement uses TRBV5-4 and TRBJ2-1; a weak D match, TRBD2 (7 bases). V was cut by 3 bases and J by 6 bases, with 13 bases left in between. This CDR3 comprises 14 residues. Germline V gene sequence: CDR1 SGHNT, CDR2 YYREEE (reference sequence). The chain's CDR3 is CASSWEGGVNEQFF. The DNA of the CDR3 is TGTGCCAGCAGCTGGGAGGGGGGGGTCAATGAGCAGTTCTTC.

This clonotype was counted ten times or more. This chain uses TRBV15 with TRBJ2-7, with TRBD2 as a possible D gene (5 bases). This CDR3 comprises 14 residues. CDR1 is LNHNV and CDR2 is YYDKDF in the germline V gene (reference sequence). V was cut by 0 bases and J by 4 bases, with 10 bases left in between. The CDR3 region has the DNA TGTGCCACCAGCAGAGATCGAACGGGGTACGAGCAGTACTTC. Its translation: CATSRDRTGYEQYF.

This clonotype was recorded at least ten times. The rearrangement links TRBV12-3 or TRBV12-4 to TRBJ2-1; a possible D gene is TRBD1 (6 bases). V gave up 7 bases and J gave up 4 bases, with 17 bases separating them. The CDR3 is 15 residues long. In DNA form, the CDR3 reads TGTGCCAGCAAAACGGGACACCGAATATACAATGAGCAGTTCTTC. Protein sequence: CASKTGHRIYNEQFF.

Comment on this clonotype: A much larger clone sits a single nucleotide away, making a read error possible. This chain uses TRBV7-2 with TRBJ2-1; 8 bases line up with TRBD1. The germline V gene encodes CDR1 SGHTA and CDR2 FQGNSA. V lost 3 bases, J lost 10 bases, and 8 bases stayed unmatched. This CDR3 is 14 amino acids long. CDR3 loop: CASSFQGQVYEQFF. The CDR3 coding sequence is TGTGCCAGCAGCTTCCAGGGACAGGTCTACGAGCAGTTCTTC. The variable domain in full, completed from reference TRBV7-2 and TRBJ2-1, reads GAGVSQSPSNKVTEKGKDVELRCDPISGHTALYWYRQSLGQGLEFLIYFQGNSAPDKSGLPSDRFSAERTGGSVSTLTIQRTQQEDSAVYLCASSFQGQVYEQFFGPGTRLTVL.

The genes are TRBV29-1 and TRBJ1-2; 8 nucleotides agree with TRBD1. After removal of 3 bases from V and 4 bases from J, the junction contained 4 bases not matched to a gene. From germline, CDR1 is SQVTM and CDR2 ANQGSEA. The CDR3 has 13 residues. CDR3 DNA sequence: TGCAGCGTTGACGAAACAGGGGGCTATGGCTACACCTTC. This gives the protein CSVDETGGYGYTF.

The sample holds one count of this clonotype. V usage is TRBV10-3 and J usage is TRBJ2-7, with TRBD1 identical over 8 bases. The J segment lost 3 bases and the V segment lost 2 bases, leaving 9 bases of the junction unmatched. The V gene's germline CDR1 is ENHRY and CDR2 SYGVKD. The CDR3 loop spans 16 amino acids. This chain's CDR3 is CAISEGLDRGGYEQYF. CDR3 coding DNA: TGTGCCATCAGTGAGGGCCTAGACAGGGGAGGCTACGAGCAGTACTTC.

Here the CDR3 reads CASSAAMGIRENIQYF. The CDR3 DNA reads TGTGCCAGCAGCGCAGCTATGGGGATTAGGGAAAACATTCAGTACTTC. V is TRBV7-2 and J is TRBJ2-4; D is undetermined. Germline V lookup: CDR1 SGHTA, CDR2 FQGNSA. The CDR3 consists of 16 residues. With 5 bases removed from V and 5 bases from J, the gap between germline ends came to 19 bases.

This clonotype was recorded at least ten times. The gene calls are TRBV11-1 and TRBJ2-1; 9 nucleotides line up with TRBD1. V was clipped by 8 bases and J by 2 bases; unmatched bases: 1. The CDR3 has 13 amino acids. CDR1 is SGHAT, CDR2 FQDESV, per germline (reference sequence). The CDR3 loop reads CASRDRAYNEQFF. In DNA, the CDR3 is TGTGCCAGCCGGGACAGGGCCTACAATGAGCAGTTCTTC.

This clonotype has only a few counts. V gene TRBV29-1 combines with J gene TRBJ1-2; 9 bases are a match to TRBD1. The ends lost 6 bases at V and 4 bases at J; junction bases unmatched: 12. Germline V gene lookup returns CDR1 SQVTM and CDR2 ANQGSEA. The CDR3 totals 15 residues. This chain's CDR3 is CSVAGTGTLFYGYTF. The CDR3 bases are TGCAGCGTCGCCGGGACAGGGACATTATTCTATGGCTACACCTTC. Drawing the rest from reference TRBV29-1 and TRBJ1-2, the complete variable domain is SAVISQKPSRDICQRGTSLTIQCQVDSQVTMMFWYRQQPGQSLTLIATANQGSEATYESGFVIDKFPISRPNLTFSTLTVSNMSPEDSSIYLCSVAGTGTLFYGYTFGSGTRLTVV.

The CDR3 protein is CASSLVSGISYEQYF. The DNA for the CDR3 is TGTGCCAGCAGCTTAGTATCGGGGATATCCTACGAGCAGTACTTC. The chain links TRBV7-8 to TRBJ2-7; maybe TRBD2 (5 bases). This CDR3 spans 15 amino acids. V was shortened by 1 base and J by 1 base, with 11 bases between the two germline ends. Germline values: CDR1 SGHVS, CDR2 FQNEAQ. The whole variable domain, filled in from reference TRBV7-8 and TRBJ2-7, reads GAGVSQSPRYKVAKRGQDVALRCDPISGHVSLFWYQQALGQGPEFLTYFQNEAQLDKSGLPSDRFFAERPEGSVSTLKIQRTQQEDSAVYLCASSLVSGISYEQYFGPGTRLTVT.

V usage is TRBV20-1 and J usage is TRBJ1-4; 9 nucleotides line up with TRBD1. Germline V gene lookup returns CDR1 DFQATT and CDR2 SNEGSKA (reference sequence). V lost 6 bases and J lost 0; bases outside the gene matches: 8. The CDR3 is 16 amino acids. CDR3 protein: CSAGQGPITTNEKLFF. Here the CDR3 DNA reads TGCAGTGCCGGACAGGGGCCCATTACAACTAATGAAAAACTGTTTTTT.

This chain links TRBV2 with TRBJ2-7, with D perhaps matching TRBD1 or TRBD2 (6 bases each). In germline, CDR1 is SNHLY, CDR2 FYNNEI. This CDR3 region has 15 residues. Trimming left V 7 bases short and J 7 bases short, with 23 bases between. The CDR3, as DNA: TGTGCCAGCAAGGGGCAGGGGAGGAATTACAATGAGCAGTACTTC. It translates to CASKGQGRNYNEQYF.

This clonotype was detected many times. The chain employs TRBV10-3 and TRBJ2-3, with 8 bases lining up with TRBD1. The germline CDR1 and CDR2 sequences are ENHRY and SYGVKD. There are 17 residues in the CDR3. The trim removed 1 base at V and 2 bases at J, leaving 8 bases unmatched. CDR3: CAISELDRVGSTDTQYF. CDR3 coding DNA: TGTGCCATCAGTGAGTTGGACAGGGTAGGATCCACAGATACGCAGTATTTT.

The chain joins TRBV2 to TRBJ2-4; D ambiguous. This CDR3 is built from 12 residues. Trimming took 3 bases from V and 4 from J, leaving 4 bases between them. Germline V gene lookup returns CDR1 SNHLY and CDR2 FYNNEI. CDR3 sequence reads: CASSEGKNIQYF. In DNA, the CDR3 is TGTGCCAGCAGTGAGGGGAAAAACATTCAGTACTTC. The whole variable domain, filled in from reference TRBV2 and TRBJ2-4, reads EPEVTQTPSHQVTQMGQEVILRCVPISNHLYFYWYRQILGQKVEFLVSFYNNEISEKSEIFDDQFSVERPDGSNFTLKIRSTKLEDSAMYFCASSEGKNIQYFGAGTRLSVL.

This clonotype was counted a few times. The DNA of the CDR3 is TGTGCCAGCAGCTCCCTTGCTGGTACTGAAGCTTTCTTT. It is translated as CASSSLAGTEAFF. This chain uses TRBV7-9 with TRBJ1-1; D uncertain. The CDR3 covers 13 residues. Germline V gives CDR1 SEHNR, CDR2 FQNEAQ (reference sequence). V was shortened by 4 bases and J by 5 bases, with 11 bases between the two germline ends. Drawing the rest from reference TRBV7-9 and TRBJ1-1, the complete variable domain is DTGVSQNPRHKITKRGQNVTFRCDPISEHNRLYWYRQTLGQGPEFLTYFQNEAQLEKSRLLSDRFSAERPKGSFSTLEIQRTEQGDSAMYLCASSSLAGTEAFFGQGTRLTVV.

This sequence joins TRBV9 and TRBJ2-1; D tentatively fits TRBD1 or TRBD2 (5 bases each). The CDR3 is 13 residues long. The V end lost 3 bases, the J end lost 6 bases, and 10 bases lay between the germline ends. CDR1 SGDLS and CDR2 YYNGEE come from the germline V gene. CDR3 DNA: TGTGCCAGCAGCGACCACGGGACCAATGAGCAGTTCTTC. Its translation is CASSDHGTNEQFF.

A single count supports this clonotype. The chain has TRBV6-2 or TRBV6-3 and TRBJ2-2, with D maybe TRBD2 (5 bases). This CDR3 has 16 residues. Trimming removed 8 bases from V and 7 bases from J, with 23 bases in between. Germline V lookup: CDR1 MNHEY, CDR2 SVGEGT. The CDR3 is CASLSRKRTSDGELFF. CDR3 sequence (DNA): TGTGCCAGCCTGTCTCGTAAGCGGACCTCTGACGGGGAGCTGTTTTTT.

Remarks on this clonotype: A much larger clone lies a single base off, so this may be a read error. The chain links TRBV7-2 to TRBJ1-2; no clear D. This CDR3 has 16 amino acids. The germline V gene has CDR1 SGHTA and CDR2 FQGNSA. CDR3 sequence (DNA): TGTGCCAGCAGCTTAGAAGTTTCGGTGGGCGGCTATGGCTGCACCTTC. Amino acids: CASSLEVSVGGYGCTF.

CDR3 DNA sequence: TGTGCCAGCAGTTTAGCGGGGCTAGCGAACACCGGGGAGCTGTTTTTT. The encoded protein is CASSLAGLANTGELFF. The rearrangement uses TRBV12-3 or TRBV12-4 and TRBJ2-2; a possible D gene is TRBD1 (5 bases). The CDR3 spans 16 residues. V gave up 0 bases and J gave up 0 bases, with 8 bases separating them.

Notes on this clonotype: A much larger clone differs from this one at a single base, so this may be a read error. The CDR3 loop reads CAISAAPRGGSDTQYF. The DNA for the CDR3 is TGTGCCATCAGTGCGGCTCCCCGCGGGGGTTCAGATACGCAGTATTTT. This sequence joins TRBV6-1 and TRBJ2-3; TRBD2 matches at 7 bases. There are 16 residues in the CDR3. CDR1 is MNHNS and CDR2 is SASEGT in the germline V gene.

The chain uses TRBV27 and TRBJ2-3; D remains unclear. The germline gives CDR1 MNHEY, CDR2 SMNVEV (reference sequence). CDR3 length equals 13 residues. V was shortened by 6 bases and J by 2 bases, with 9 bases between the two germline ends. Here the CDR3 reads CASRDHNTDTQYF. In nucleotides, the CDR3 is TGTGCCAGCAGGGACCATAACACAGATACGCAGTATTTT.

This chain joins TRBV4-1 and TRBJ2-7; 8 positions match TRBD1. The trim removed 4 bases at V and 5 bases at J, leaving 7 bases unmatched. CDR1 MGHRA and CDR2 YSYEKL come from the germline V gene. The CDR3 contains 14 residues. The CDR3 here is CASSPRDRHHEQYF. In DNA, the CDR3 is TGCGCCAGCAGCCCCCGGGACAGGCACCACGAGCAGTACTTC.

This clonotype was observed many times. CDR3 bases: TGCAGTCGAACGAAGACAGGCGGCACAGATACGCAGTATTTT. It specifies CSRTKTGGTDTQYF. The V and J genes are TRBV20-1 and TRBJ2-3, with D maybe TRBD1 (6 bases). The CDR3 has 14 amino acids. From germline, CDR1 is DFQATT and CDR2 SNEGSKA (reference sequence). Trimming took off 8 bases at V and 1 base at J, with 16 bases between the two ends.

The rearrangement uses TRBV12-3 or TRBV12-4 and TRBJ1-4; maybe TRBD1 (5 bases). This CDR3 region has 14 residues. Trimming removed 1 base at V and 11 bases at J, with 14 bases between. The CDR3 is CASSLGQSLEKLFF. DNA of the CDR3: TGTGCCAGCAGTTTAGGACAGTCTTTGGAGAAACTGTTTTTT.

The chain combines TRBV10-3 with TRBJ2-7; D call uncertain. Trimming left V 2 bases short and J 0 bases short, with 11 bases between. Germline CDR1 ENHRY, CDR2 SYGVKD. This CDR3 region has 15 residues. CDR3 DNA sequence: TGTGCCATCAGTGAGGGCCCGGTGAGCTCCTACGAGCAGTACTTC. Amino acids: CAISEGPVSSYEQYF.

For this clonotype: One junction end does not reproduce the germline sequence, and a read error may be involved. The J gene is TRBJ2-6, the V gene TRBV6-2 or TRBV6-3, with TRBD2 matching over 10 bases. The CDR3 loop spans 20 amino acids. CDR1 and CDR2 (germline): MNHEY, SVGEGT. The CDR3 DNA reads TGTGCCAGCAGTTACTCGGGGCTAGCGGGGGAATTCATTGGGGCCAACGTCCCGACTTTC. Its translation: CASSYSGLAGEFIGANVPTF.

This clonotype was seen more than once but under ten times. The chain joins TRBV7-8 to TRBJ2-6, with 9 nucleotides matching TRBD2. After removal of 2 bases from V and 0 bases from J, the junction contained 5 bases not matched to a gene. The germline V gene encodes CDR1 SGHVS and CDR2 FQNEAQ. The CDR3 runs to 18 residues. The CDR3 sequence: CASSLRQRGVSGANVLTF. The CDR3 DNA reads TGTGCCAGCAGCTTAAGACAGCGGGGGGTCTCTGGGGCCAACGTCCTGACTTTC.